This T cell receptor beta chain was captured in a study of blood T cell repertoires in COVID-19. Original handling: Scientists estimated how many nucleated cells there were by amplifying reference gene primers. Data came from immunoSEQ multiplex PCR; TCRdb stores just in-frame clones and leaves some out. V, J and clone size derive from that table, while D and trimming were established from the DNA sequence. The data hold fewer than 300,000 clones, with around 89% observed a single time. The V gene lost 0 bases and the J gene lost 4 bases, with 13 bases spanning the gap. This CDR3 is built from 15 residues. Germline CDR1 and CDR2: SGHRS and YFSETQ.

The chain carries TRBV5-1 and TRBJ1-2, with D tentatively TRBD1 (6 bases). Source material: peripheral blood. This receptor was obtained from a man aged 25-45 years with acute or convalescent COVID-19. CDR3 DNA: TGCGCCAGCAGCTTGGCTACAGGGCCGGGCTATGGCTACACCTTC. It is translated as CASSLATGPGYGYTF.